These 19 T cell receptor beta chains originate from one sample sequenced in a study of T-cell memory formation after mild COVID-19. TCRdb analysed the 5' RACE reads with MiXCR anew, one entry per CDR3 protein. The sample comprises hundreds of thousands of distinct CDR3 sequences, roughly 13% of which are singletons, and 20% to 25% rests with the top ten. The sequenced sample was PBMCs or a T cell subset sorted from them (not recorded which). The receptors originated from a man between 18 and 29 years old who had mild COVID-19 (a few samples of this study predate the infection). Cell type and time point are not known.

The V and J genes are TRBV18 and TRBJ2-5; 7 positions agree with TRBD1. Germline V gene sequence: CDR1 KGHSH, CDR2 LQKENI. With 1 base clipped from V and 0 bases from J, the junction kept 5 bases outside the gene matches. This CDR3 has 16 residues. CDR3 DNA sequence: TGTGCCAGCTCACCACTCGGGACAGCGTACCAAGAGACCCAGTACTTC. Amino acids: CASSPLGTAYQETQYF.

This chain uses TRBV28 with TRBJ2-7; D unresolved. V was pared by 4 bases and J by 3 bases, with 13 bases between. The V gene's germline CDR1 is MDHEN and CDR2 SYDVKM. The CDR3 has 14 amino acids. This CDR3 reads CASSSPSLGYEQYV. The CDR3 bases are TGTGCCAGCAGTTCCCCCTCCCTCGGCTACGAGCAGTACGTC.

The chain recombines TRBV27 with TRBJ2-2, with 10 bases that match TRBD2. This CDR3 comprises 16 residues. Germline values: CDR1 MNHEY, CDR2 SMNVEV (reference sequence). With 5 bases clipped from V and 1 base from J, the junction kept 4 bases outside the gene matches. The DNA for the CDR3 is TGTGCCAGCAGTCCGAGCGGGGGGGTGAACACCGGGGAGCTGTTTTTT. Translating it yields CASSPSGGVNTGELFF.

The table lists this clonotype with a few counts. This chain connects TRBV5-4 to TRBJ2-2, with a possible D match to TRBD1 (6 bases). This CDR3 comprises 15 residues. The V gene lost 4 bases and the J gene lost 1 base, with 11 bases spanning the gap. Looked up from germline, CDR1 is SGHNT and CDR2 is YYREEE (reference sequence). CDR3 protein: CASSQGGENTGELFF. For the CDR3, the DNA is TGTGCCAGCAGCCAAGGGGGAGAGAACACCGGGGAGCTGTTTTTT.

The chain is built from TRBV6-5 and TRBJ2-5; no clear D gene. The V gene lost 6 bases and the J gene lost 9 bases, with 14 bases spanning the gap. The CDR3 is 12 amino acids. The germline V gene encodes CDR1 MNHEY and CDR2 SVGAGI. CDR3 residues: CASRPRPGSQYF. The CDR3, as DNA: TGTGCCAGCAGGCCTCGGCCCGGGTCCCAGTACTTC.

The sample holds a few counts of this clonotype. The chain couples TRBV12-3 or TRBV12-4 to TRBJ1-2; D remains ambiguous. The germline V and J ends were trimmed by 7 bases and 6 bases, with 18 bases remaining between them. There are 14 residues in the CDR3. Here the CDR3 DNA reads TGTGCCAGCACCTCGAGGCGGGCGGTCCATGGCTACACCTTC. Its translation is CASTSRRAVHGYTF.

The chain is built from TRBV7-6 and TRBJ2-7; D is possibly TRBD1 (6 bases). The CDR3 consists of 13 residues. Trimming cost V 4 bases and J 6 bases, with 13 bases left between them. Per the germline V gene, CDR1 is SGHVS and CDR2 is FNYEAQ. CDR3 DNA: TGTGCCAGCAGCTCGGGACACCCGAGCGAGCAGTACTTC. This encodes CASSSGHPSEQYF.

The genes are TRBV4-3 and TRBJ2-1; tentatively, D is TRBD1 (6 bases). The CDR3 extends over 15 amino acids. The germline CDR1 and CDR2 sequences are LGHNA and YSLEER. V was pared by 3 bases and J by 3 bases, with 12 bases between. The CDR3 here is CASSQERGYYNEQFF. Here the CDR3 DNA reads TGCGCCAGCAGCCAGGAGAGGGGGTACTACAATGAGCAGTTCTTC.

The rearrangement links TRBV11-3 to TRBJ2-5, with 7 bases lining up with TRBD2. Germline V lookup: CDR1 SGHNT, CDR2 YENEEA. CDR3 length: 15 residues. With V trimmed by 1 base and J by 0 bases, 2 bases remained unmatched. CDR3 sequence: CASSLGGGHQETQYF. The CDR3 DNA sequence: TGTGCCAGCAGCTTAGGCGGGGGACACCAAGAGACCCAGTACTTC.

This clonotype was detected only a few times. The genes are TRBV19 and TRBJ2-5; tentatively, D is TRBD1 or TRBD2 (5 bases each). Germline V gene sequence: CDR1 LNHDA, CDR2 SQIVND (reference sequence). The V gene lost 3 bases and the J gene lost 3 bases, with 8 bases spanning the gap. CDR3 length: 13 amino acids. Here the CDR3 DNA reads TGTGCCAGTAGTATTTGGGACGAAGAGACCCAGTACTTC. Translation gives CASSIWDEETQYF.

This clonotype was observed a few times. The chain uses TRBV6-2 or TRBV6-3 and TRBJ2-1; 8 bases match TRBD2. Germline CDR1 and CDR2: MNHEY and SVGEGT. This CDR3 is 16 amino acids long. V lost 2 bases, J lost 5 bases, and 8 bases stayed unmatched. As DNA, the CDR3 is TGTGCCAGCAGTTACACCCCCGGGACTAGGGACAATGAGCAGTTCTTC. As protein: CASSYTPGTRDNEQFF.

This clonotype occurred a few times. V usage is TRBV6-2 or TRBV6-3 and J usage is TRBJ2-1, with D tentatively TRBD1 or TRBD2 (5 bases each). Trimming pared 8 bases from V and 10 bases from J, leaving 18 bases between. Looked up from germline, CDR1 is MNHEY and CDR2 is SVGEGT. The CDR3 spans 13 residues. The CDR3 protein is CASDLGVPGEQFF. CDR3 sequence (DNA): TGTGCCAGCGATTTGGGGGTTCCTGGAGAGCAGTTCTTC.

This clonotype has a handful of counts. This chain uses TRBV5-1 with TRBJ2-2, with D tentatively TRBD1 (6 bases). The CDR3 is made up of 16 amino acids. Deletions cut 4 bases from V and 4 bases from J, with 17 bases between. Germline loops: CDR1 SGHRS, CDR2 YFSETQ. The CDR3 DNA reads TGCGCCAGCAGCCGACTACAGGGCCCGGGCACCGGGGAGCTGTTTTTT. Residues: CASSRLQGPGTGELFF.

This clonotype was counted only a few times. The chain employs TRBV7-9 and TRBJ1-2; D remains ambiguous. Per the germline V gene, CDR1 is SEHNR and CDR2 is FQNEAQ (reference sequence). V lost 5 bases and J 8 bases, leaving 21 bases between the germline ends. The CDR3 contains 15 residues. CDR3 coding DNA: TGTGCCAGCAGCAAAGACGGGTTCGGGGTGGAAGGCTACACCTTC. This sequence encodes CASSKDGFGVEGYTF.

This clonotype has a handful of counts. For the CDR3, the DNA is TGTGCCAGCCGTACGGAGGGTCGCGATGAGCAGTTCTTC. The encoded protein is CASRTEGRDEQFF. V is TRBV11-2 and J is TRBJ2-1; D possibly corresponds to TRBD2 (6 bases). Per the germline V gene, CDR1 is SGHAT and CDR2 is FQNNGV. Trimming took off 8 bases at V and 8 bases at J, with 16 bases between the two ends. The CDR3 is made up of 13 amino acids.

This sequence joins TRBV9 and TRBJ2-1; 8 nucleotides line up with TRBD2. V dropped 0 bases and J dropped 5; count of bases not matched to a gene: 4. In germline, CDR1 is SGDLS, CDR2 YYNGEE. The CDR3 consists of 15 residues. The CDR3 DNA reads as TGTGCCAGCAGCGTAGGTCGAGCGGGGGACAATGAGCAGTTCTTC. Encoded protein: CASSVGRAGDNEQFF. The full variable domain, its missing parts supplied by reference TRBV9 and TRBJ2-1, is DSGVTQTPKHLITATGQRVTLRCSPRSGDLSVYWYQQSLDQGLQFLIQYYNGEERAKGNILERFSAQQFPDLHSELNLSSLELGDSALYFCASSVGRAGDNEQFFGPGTRLTVL.

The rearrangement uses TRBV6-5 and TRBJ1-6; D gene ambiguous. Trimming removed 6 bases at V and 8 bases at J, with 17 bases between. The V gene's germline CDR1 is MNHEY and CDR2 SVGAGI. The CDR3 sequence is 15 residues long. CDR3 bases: TGTGCCAGCAGCCTATCAGTGGTGAACGATTCACCCCTCCACTTT. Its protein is CASSLSVVNDSPLHF.

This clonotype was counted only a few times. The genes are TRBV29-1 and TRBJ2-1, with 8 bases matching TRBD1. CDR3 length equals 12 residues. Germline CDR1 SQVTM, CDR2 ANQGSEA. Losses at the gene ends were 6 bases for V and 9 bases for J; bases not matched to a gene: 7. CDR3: CSVTGVSTEQFF. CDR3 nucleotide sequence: TGCAGCGTGACAGGGGTATCGACTGAGCAGTTCTTC.

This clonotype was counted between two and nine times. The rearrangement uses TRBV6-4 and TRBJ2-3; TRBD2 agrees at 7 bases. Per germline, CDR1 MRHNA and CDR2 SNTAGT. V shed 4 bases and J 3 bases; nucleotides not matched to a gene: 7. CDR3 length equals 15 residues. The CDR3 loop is CASSAGGSGTDTQYF. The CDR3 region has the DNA TGTGCCAGCAGTGCCGGGGGGTCAGGGACAGATACGCAGTATTTT.